Following are 25 T cell receptor beta chains from one sample sequenced in a study of T cell responses to AZD1222 COVID-19 vaccine. The assay was immunoSEQ multiplex PCR, and TCRdb's table has in-frame clones only and misses some. Among around 150,000 clones, about 95% were seen once, and the ten largest hold roughly 1.3%. This sample comprised peripheral blood, obtained on day 0 of AZD1222 vaccination. The receptors were gathered from an adult in good health.

The gene calls are TRBV4-1 and TRBJ1-1; unclear D gene. V lost 4 bases, J lost 0 bases, and 18 bases lay in between. This CDR3 region has 17 residues. The germline V gene has CDR1 MGHRA and CDR2 YSYEKL. This CDR3 is CASSPILRREMNTEAFF. Written as DNA, the CDR3 is TGCGCCAGCAGCCCTATCCTTAGGCGCGAAATGAACACTGAAGCTTTCTTT.

In DNA form, the CDR3 reads TGTGCCTGGAGTGACGGGCGGGGTAGAACCTACAATGAGCAGTTCTTC. This translates into CAWSDGRGRTYNEQFF. This chain joins TRBV30 and TRBJ2-1; D is possibly TRBD2 (6 bases). The V gene's germline CDR1 is GTSNPN and CDR2 SVGIG (reference sequence). The CDR3 extends over 16 amino acids. Trimming took 1 base from V and 2 from J, leaving 15 bases between them.

This clone was seen a single time. V gene TRBV27 combines with J gene TRBJ2-7, with 8 bases lining up with TRBD2. Per germline, CDR1 MNHEY and CDR2 SMNVEV (reference sequence). Unmatched junction bases numbered 12, after V lost 3 bases and J lost 5 bases. The CDR3 totals 16 residues. The CDR3 nucleotides are TGTGCCAGCAGTTTTAGCAGCGGCGGGAGGAGGAACGAGCAGTACGTC. Its translation is CASSFSSGGRRNEQYV.

Here the CDR3 reads CASSLVPGPNSPLHF. The DNA of the CDR3 is TGCGCCAGCAGCTTGGTGCCCGGCCCTAATTCACCCCTCCACTTT. The V and J genes are TRBV5-1 and TRBJ1-6; D not certain. V lost 0 bases and J lost 6, with 10 bases in between. Per the germline V gene, CDR1 is SGHRS and CDR2 is YFSETQ. This CDR3 comprises 15 residues.

The V call is TRBV2, the J call TRBJ2-1, with D possibly being TRBD2 (6 bases). V lost 0 bases and J 15 bases, leaving 12 bases between the germline ends. The CDR3 has 12 amino acids. Germline V CDR1 and CDR2: SNHLY, FYNNEI. This CDR3 is CASSEAAQEGFF. As DNA, the CDR3 is TGTGCCAGCAGTGAAGCAGCTCAGGAGGGGTTCTTC. Full variable domain (remainder filled in from reference TRBV2 and TRBJ2-1): EPEVTQTPSHQVTQMGQEVILRCVPISNHLYFYWYRQILGQKVEFLVSFYNNEISEKSEIFDDQFSVERPDGSNFTLKIRSTKLEDSAMYFCASSEAAQEGFFGPGTRLTVL.

The chain couples TRBV9 to TRBJ2-5, with 16 bases aligning to TRBD2. The CDR3 runs to 18 residues. Germline trimming cut 3 bases from V and 5 bases from J; bases unmatched to any gene: 10. The germline gives CDR1 SGDLS, CDR2 YYNGEE. The CDR3 reads CASSAPGLAGGPWETQYF. The DNA for the CDR3 is TGTGCCAGCAGCGCCCCGGGACTAGCGGGAGGGCCTTGGGAGACCCAGTACTTC.

This sequence joins TRBV28 and TRBJ2-7; D unclear. Germline V gene data show CDR1 as MDHEN and CDR2 as SYDVKM. V lost 2 bases and J 1 base, leaving 6 bases between the germline ends. The CDR3 spans 13 residues. CDR3 DNA: TGTGCCAGCAGTTTACCGGAATCCTACGAGCAGTACGTC. This translates into CASSLPESYEQYV.

The chain couples TRBV4-2 to TRBJ1-2; unclear D gene. Germline V lookup: CDR1 LGHNA, CDR2 YNFKEQ. V was cut by 3 bases and J by 7 bases, with 6 bases left in between. The CDR3 covers 11 residues. The CDR3 DNA follows: TGTGCCAGCAGCCAGCATGGTGGCTACACCTTC. Its protein is CASSQHGGYTF.

This clone was recorded once. The chain joins TRBV2 to TRBJ1-1; D is unresolved. CDR1 is SNHLY, CDR2 FYNNEI, per germline. The CDR3 is made up of 12 amino acids. V lost 4 bases, J lost 5 bases, and 8 bases lay in between. For the CDR3, the DNA is TGTGCCAGCAGTGTGAGGGATACTGAAGCTTTCTTT. Protein sequence: CASSVRDTEAFF.

This clone was seen just once. The chain carries TRBV7-2 and TRBJ1-2; D remains ambiguous. The germline gives CDR1 SGHTA, CDR2 FQGNSA. The CDR3 runs to 12 residues. V shed 5 bases and J shed 4 bases, with 8 bases lying between them. CDR3 sequence: CASSPLSYGYTF. DNA for the CDR3: TGTGCCAGCAGCCCACTCTCCTATGGCTACACCTTC.

Here the CDR3 reads CASSQGVPNQPQHF. In DNA form, the CDR3 reads TGTGCCAGTAGTCAGGGGGTCCCAAATCAGCCCCAGCATTTT. The chain recombines TRBV19 with TRBJ1-5; TRBD1 agrees at 7 bases. The CDR3 is made up of 14 amino acids. Germline V gene lookup returns CDR1 LNHDA and CDR2 SQIVND (reference sequence). The V and J ends lost 5 bases and 4 bases, in that order; junction bases with no gene match: 5.

The chain carries TRBV6-5 and TRBJ1-1; D not certain. V was clipped by 0 bases and J by 5 bases, with 4 bases between them. CDR1 is MNHEY and CDR2 is SVGAGI in the germline V gene. The CDR3 contains 12 residues. CDR3 DNA: TGTGCCAGCAGTTACTCGACAACTGAAGCTTTCTTT. Translating gives CASSYSTTEAFF.

V is TRBV19 and J is TRBJ2-5; D is ambiguous. The ends were cut back, 3 bases at V and 5 bases at J, with 7 bases in the middle. Germline V gene lookup returns CDR1 LNHDA and CDR2 SQIVND (reference sequence). The CDR3 has 12 residues. Here the CDR3 DNA reads TGTGCCAGTAGTATGATCGGCGAGACCCAGTACTTC. This sequence encodes CASSMIGETQYF.

The chain carries TRBV4-1 and TRBJ2-1; TRBD2 is a possible D gene (6 bases). Germline CDR1 and CDR2: MGHRA and YSYEKL. Trimming took off 0 bases at V and 11 bases at J, with 14 bases between the two ends. This CDR3 spans 14 amino acids. The CDR3 sequence: CASSQDRIGTQQFF. For the CDR3, the DNA is TGCGCCAGCAGCCAAGATCGGATAGGGACTCAGCAGTTCTTC.

This clone was counted a few times. The V and J genes are TRBV28 and TRBJ1-2; possibly TRBD1 for D (5 bases). Per the germline V gene, CDR1 is MDHEN and CDR2 is SYDVKM. The CDR3 contains 14 residues. The ends were cut back, 4 bases at V and 2 bases at J, with 11 bases in the middle. The DNA of the CDR3 is TGTGCCAGCAGTTCTGTCGACAGAAACTATGGCTACACCTTC. This gives the protein CASSSVDRNYGYTF.

The CDR3: CASSLDAGGTGTEAFF. CDR3 in DNA: TGTGCCAGCAGCTTAGACGCAGGGGGAACGGGCACTGAAGCTTTCTTT. The chain is built from TRBV7-6 and TRBJ1-1, with TRBD1 matching over 7 bases. The CDR3 is made up of 16 amino acids. J gave up 4 bases and V 1 base, and 9 bases lay outside the gene matches. From germline, CDR1 is SGHVS and CDR2 FNYEAQ.

This chain links TRBV9 with TRBJ1-2; unclear D gene. Per the germline V gene, CDR1 is SGDLS and CDR2 is YYNGEE. The V end lost 2 bases, the J end lost 4 bases, and 6 bases lay between the germline ends. The CDR3 extends over 12 amino acids. For the CDR3, the DNA is TGTGCCAGCAGCGTTAACAGCTATGGCTACACCTTC. It codes for CASSVNSYGYTF. The full variable domain, its missing parts supplied by reference TRBV9 and TRBJ1-2, is DSGVTQTPKHLITATGQRVTLRCSPRSGDLSVYWYQQSLDQGLQFLIQYYNGEERAKGNILERFSAQQFPDLHSELNLSSLELGDSALYFCASSVNSYGYTFGSGTRLTVV.

The rearrangement links TRBV5-1 to TRBJ2-3; 11 nucleotides match TRBD2. The length of the CDR3 is 15 residues. The germline V gene encodes CDR1 SGHRS and CDR2 YFSETQ. J lost 3 bases, V lost 4 bases, and 4 bases had no gene match. CDR3 coding DNA: TGCGCCAGCAGCCTTATAGCGGGGGGGACAGATACGCAGTATTTT. The encoded protein is CASSLIAGGTDTQYF.

The V call is TRBV10-2, the J call TRBJ2-1; 7 positions match TRBD1. CDR3 length equals 14 residues. The junction had 6 bases not matched to a gene; V was cut back by 3 bases and J by 7 bases. The germline gives CDR1 WSHSY, CDR2 SAAADI. The CDR3 DNA reads as TGCGCCAGCAGTGACAGGGGGATGATAAATGAGCAGTTCTTC. This sequence encodes CASSDRGMINEQFF.

The chain is built from TRBV3-1 (or the pseudogene TRBV3-2) and TRBJ1-4, with D possibly being TRBD1 (5 bases). Looked up from germline, CDR1 is LGHDT and CDR2 is YNNKEL (reference sequence). The CDR3 has 14 residues. Trimming stripped 5 bases from V and 12 bases from J, with 19 bases between. CDR3 sequence: CASSGGRLSEELFF. The CDR3 DNA sequence: TGTGCCAGCAGCGGGGGTCGTCTGTCGGAGGAACTGTTTTTT.

The chain uses TRBV3-1 (or the pseudogene TRBV3-2) and TRBJ2-3; a weak D match, TRBD2 (8 bases). V shed 2 bases and J shed 0 bases, with 27 bases lying between them. Per germline, CDR1 LGHDT and CDR2 YNNKEL (reference sequence). The CDR3 runs 21 residues. CDR3 loop: CASSQPQGGRGGGLSTDTQYF. Here the CDR3 DNA reads TGTGCCAGCAGCCAACCCCAGGGGGGGCGAGGCGGGGGGCTTAGCACAGATACGCAGTATTTT.

This clone was seen once. V usage is TRBV11-2 and J usage is TRBJ1-1; no firm D call. Trimming shortened V by 5 bases and J by 7 bases, and 11 bases separated the two germline ends. The V gene's germline CDR1 is SGHAT and CDR2 FQNNGV. CDR3 length: 12 amino acids. The CDR3 nucleotides are TGTGCCAGCAGCCGAGTCCGAAGTGAAGCTTTCTTT. It specifies CASSRVRSEAFF.

The V gene is TRBV7-3, the J gene TRBJ2-1; 7 nucleotides agree with TRBD2. This CDR3 contains 14 residues. In germline, CDR1 is SGHTA, CDR2 FQGTGA. After removal of 6 bases from V and 5 bases from J, the junction contained 7 bases not matched to a gene. The DNA of the CDR3 is TGTGCCAGCAGGCGGAGCGGGGTAGACAATGAGCAGTTCTTC. As protein: CASRRSGVDNEQFF.

The chain joins TRBV5-1 to TRBJ2-5; D unresolved. V lost 2 bases and J 6 bases, leaving 26 bases between the germline ends. CDR1 and CDR2 from the germline V gene are SGHRS and YFSETQ. This CDR3 has 18 amino acids. In DNA, the CDR3 is TGCGCCAGCAGCTTAAAGAGCCGTGGACCTCCAGCGATACAGACCCAGTACTTC. This gives the protein CASSLKSRGPPAIQTQYF.

This clone appeared a few times. The rearrangement joins TRBV6-1 to TRBJ1-2, with D unclear. V was shortened by 1 base and J by 0 bases, with 9 bases between the two germline ends. Germline lookup yields CDR1 MNHNS and CDR2 SASEGT. CDR3 size: 15 residues. The CDR3 loop is CASSEVNIANYGYTF. CDR3 nucleotide sequence: TGTGCCAGCAGTGAAGTTAACATAGCTAACTATGGCTACACCTTC.